This section outlines one T cell receptor (beta chain) sequence together with its context. The target antigen is unknown. Time point described: peripheral blood 6 weeks after treatment start. Trimming removed 11 bases at V and 0 bases at J, with 13 bases between. The V gene's germline CDR1 is ENHRY and CDR2 SYGVKD. This CDR3 region has 13 residues. The data were obtained in a study of PD-L1 blockade in urothelial cancer. Study overall: Between 0 and 3 chemotherapy regimens preceded treatment for each patient. Blood samples contained a median roughly 150,000 T cells.

General study points: Patients who had durable benefit saw their tumor-associated blood clones expand more at 3 weeks.

Clones were sequenced by immunoSEQ multiplex PCR, and TCRdb holds only the in-frame ones, with some missing. The sample yields more than 95,000 clones, around 89% seen once. This sequence originates from a man aged 60-69 years with urothelial cancer. The chain carries TRBV10-3 and TRBJ1-2, with a weak D call TRBD1 (6 bases). This material consisted of PBMCs, taken around atezolizumab (anti-PD-L1) treatment. The CDR3 DNA follows: TGTGCCGTCGGACAGAGCGCTAACTATGGCTACACCTTC. Its translation: CAVGQSANYGYTF.